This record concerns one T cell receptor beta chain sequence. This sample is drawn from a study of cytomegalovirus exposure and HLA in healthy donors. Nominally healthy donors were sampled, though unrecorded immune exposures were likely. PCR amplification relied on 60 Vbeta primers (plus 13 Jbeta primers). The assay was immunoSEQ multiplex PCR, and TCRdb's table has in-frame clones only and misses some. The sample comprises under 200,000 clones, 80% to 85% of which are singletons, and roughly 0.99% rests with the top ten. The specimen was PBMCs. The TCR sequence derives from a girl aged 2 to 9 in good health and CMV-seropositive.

CDR3 region: CRQGGAGAFF. In DNA, the CDR3 is TGCAGACAGGGGGGCGCCGGAGCTTTCTTT. The J gene is TRBJ1-1, the V gene TRBV20-1; 8 positions agree with TRBD1. Per germline, CDR1 DFQATT and CDR2 SNEGSKA (reference sequence). CDR3 length: 10 amino acids.